The 27 T cell receptor beta chains in this list originate from one sample, sequenced in a study of blood T cell repertoires in COVID-19. Profiling relied on immunoSEQ multiplex PCR, and the TCRdb table lists in-frame clones only, not all of them. This sample carries over 250,000 clones, around nine tenths of them seen once, and the ten largest clones take over 2%. Sequencing was done on a sample of PBMCs or T cells enriched from blood (not recorded which). These receptors were obtained from a woman under 30 who had recovered from COVID-19.

CDR3 protein: CASSQVYGSETQYF. The CDR3 bases are TGTGCCAGCAGCCAAGTTTACGGGAGTGAGACCCAGTACTTC. This sequence joins TRBV3-1 (or the pseudogene TRBV3-2) and TRBJ2-5; maybe TRBD2 (6 bases). The CDR3 totals 14 residues. V lost 1 base, J lost 5 bases, and 11 bases lay in between. Germline V CDR1 and CDR2: LGHDT, YNNKEL (reference sequence).

This chain links TRBV5-1 with TRBJ1-5, with no clear D. The V end lost 1 base, the J end lost 7 bases, and 15 bases lay between the germline ends. This CDR3 contains 15 residues. Germline V gene lookup returns CDR1 SGHRS and CDR2 YFSETQ. DNA of the CDR3: TGCGCCAGCAGCTTGAACGGGAATGGGCAGCAGCCCCAGCATTTT. Amino acids: CASSLNGNGQQPQHF.

The sample holds a few counts of this clone. This chain uses TRBV5-4 with TRBJ2-7, with D perhaps matching TRBD1 (5 bases). Looked up from germline, CDR1 is SGHNT and CDR2 is YYREEE (reference sequence). V lost 0 bases to trimming and J lost 2 bases, with 9 bases between them. CDR3 size: 14 residues. CDR3 in amino acids: CASSLEQDPYEQYF. For the CDR3, the DNA is TGTGCCAGCAGCTTGGAACAGGATCCCTACGAGCAGTACTTC.

V is TRBV2 and J is TRBJ2-3; 13 bases line up with TRBD2. The ends lost 4 bases at V and 0 bases at J; junction bases unmatched: 4. The CDR3 is 17 residues long. CDR1 SNHLY and CDR2 FYNNEI come from the germline V gene. CDR3 DNA: TGTGCCAGCAGTGGATGGACTAGCGGGGGAAGCACAGATACGCAGTATTTT. Amino acid sequence: CASSGWTSGGSTDTQYF.

The chain combines TRBV7-9 with TRBJ2-3; 7 nucleotides line up with TRBD2. J gave up 0 bases and V 0 bases, and 3 bases lay outside the gene matches. The germline gives CDR1 SEHNR, CDR2 FQNEAQ (reference sequence). CDR3 size: 16 residues. The CDR3: CASSLAGSGSTDTQYF. CDR3 coding DNA: TGTGCCAGCAGCTTAGCTGGTAGCGGGAGCACAGATACGCAGTATTTT.

This chain connects TRBV28 to TRBJ2-1; 7 bases are a match to TRBD1. This CDR3 region has 16 residues. The germline V gene has CDR1 MDHEN and CDR2 SYDVKM. Losses at the gene ends were 7 bases for V and 3 bases for J; bases not matched to a gene: 12. CDR3 in amino acids: CASTTGVYPYYNEQFF. The CDR3, as DNA: TGTGCCAGCACCACAGGGGTCTATCCGTACTACAATGAGCAGTTCTTC.

The rearrangement uses TRBV30 and TRBJ2-2; D uncertain. The CDR3 has 13 residues. Per the germline V gene, CDR1 is GTSNPN and CDR2 is SVGIG (reference sequence). Trimming shortened V by 7 bases and J by 6 bases, and 15 bases separated the two germline ends. CDR3 coding DNA: TGTGCCTCCCCTGGTACCTCGGCCGGGGAGCTGTTTTTT. Its protein is CASPGTSAGELFF.

The chain couples TRBV5-4 to TRBJ1-5; D not certain. Trimming removed 6 bases at V and 0 bases at J, with 16 bases between. The CDR3 totals 16 residues. Germline CDR1 SGHNT, CDR2 YYREEE (reference sequence). The CDR3 DNA sequence: TGTGCCAGCAATCTCCCCGGGAGTAGTAGCAATCAGCCCCAGCATTTT. This translates into CASNLPGSSSNQPQHF.

The chain recombines TRBV18 with TRBJ2-7; the match to TRBD1 covers 11 bases. There are 14 residues in the CDR3. Losses at the gene ends were 3 bases for V and 5 bases for J; bases not matched to a gene: 3. The germline gives CDR1 KGHSH, CDR2 LQKENI. CDR3 loop: CASSPGQGGNEQYF. CDR3 DNA sequence: TGTGCCAGCTCACCGGGACAGGGGGGGAACGAGCAGTACTTC.

The V call is TRBV15, the J call TRBJ1-1; D gene uncertain. Trimming took 0 bases from V and 1 from J, leaving 6 bases between them. This CDR3 is built from 14 residues. The germline CDR1 and CDR2 sequences are LNHNV and YYDKDF (reference sequence). CDR3 nucleotide sequence: TGTGCCACCAGCAGAGATTTACAGAACACTGAAGCTTTCTTT. Translating it yields CATSRDLQNTEAFF. The full variable domain, rest sourced from reference TRBV15 and TRBJ1-1, is DAMVIQNPRYQVTQFGKPVTLSCSQTLNHNVMYWYQQKSSQAPKLLFHYYDKDFNNEADTPDNFQSRRPNTSFCFLDIRSPGLGDTAMYLCATSRDLQNTEAFFGQGTRLTVV.

J is TRBJ2-3 and V is TRBV2; D perhaps matches TRBD1 (6 bases). Germline V gene data show CDR1 as SNHLY and CDR2 as FYNNEI. CDR3 size: 14 residues. The ends were cut back, 6 bases at V and 1 base at J, with 11 bases in the middle. CDR3 residues: CASRPRTGTDTQYF. The CDR3 bases are TGTGCCAGCAGACCTCGGACAGGCACAGATACGCAGTATTTT.

J is TRBJ2-5 and V is TRBV27; 7 nucleotides match TRBD2. J lost 10 bases, V lost 2 bases, and 1 base had no gene match. The length of the CDR3 is 11 residues. Germline V lookup: CDR1 MNHEY, CDR2 SMNVEV (reference sequence). This CDR3 is CASSLGRDQYF. CDR3 in DNA: TGTGCCAGCAGTTTAGGGAGGGACCAGTACTTC.

The chain carries TRBV30 and TRBJ1-4; TRBD1 is a possible D gene (5 bases). This CDR3 has 15 residues. Trimming removed 4 bases at V and 7 bases at J, with 19 bases between. Germline V lookup: CDR1 GTSNPN, CDR2 SVGIG (reference sequence). In nucleotides, the CDR3 is TGTGCCTGGAAAAGGGGATGGCAGTCTGGTGAAAAACTGTTTTTT. Translated, it gives CAWKRGWQSGEKLFF.

This clone was detected once. The V call is TRBV5-1, the J call TRBJ1-1; D is unresolved. The length of the CDR3 is 15 residues. CDR1 SGHRS and CDR2 YFSETQ come from the germline V gene. V was pared by 1 base and J by 2 bases, with 12 bases between. As DNA, the CDR3 is TGCGCCAGCAGCTTGTTCGGGGATTTAAACACTGAAGCTTTCTTT. It yields the protein CASSLFGDLNTEAFF. Variable domain in full (rest from reference TRBV5-1 and TRBJ1-1): KAGVTQTPRYLIKTRGQQVTLSCSPISGHRSVSWYQQTPGQGLQFLFEYFSETQRNKGNFPGRFSGRQFSNSRSEMNVSTLELGDSALYLCASSLFGDLNTEAFFGQGTRLTVV.

A single count supports this clone. The rearrangement uses TRBV21-1 and TRBJ2-7; the D call TRBD2 from the table was never checked on the DNA. TRBV21-1 is a known pseudogene. This CDR3 region has 15 residues. CDR3: CASSAPGLPTYEQYF. The DNA of the CDR3 is TGTGCCAGCAGCGCCCCGGGACTCCCCACCTACGAGCAGTACTTC.

In DNA form, the CDR3 reads TGTGCCAGCAGCTTGGACTTGGTTAAGTCACCCCTCCACTTT. It encodes CASSLDLVKSPLHF. The chain carries TRBV7-9 and TRBJ1-6; no clear D. CDR1 is SEHNR and CDR2 is FQNEAQ in the germline V gene (reference sequence). V was trimmed by 3 bases and J by 10 bases, leaving 13 bases between them. This CDR3 contains 14 residues.

The CDR3 loop is CASSTGTGSGNTIYF. CDR3 bases: TGTGCCAGCAGCACGGGGACAGGCTCTGGAAACACCATATATTTT. The V call is TRBV9, the J call TRBJ1-3; 8 bases map to TRBD1. The CDR3 sequence is 15 residues long. J gave up 0 bases and V 4 bases, and 3 bases lay outside the gene matches. Germline lookup yields CDR1 SGDLS and CDR2 YYNGEE.

The chain links TRBV10-3 to TRBJ1-2, with D maybe TRBD1 (5 bases). This CDR3 region has 15 residues. Germline CDR1 is ENHRY and CDR2 is SYGVKD. Between the trimmed V and J ends, which lost 7 bases and 2 bases, there was a span of 17 bases. The CDR3 nucleotides are TGTGCCATCACTTTTGGGGGGGAAGGAAACTATGGCTACACCTTC. Residues: CAITFGGEGNYGYTF.

This chain joins TRBV2 and TRBJ2-1; 13 bases are a match to TRBD2. V gave up 6 bases and J gave up 6 bases; unmatched junction bases: 5. Looked up from germline, CDR1 is SNHLY and CDR2 is FYNNEI. The CDR3 has 15 residues. The CDR3 coding sequence is TGTGCCAGCAGGCCCCGACTAGCGGGAGGCAATGAGCAGTTCTTC. This encodes CASRPRLAGGNEQFF.

The chain combines TRBV2 with TRBJ1-1, with no clear D. This CDR3 is built from 12 residues. The V end lost 6 bases, the J end lost 0 bases, and 5 bases lay between the germline ends. The germline V gene has CDR1 SNHLY and CDR2 FYNNEI. CDR3 DNA: TGTGCCAGCAGACAGCTGAACACTGAAGCTTTCTTT. It specifies CASRQLNTEAFF. The full variable domain, completed using reference TRBV2 and TRBJ1-1, is EPEVTQTPSHQVTQMGQEVILRCVPISNHLYFYWYRQILGQKVEFLVSFYNNEISEKSEIFDDQFSVERPDGSNFTLKIRSTKLEDSAMYFCASRQLNTEAFFGQGTRLTVV.

The V gene is TRBV5-1, the J gene TRBJ2-1, with D possibly TRBD2 on 6 matching bases. Trimming removed 1 base from V and 9 bases from J, with 29 bases in between. Germline loops: CDR1 SGHRS, CDR2 YFSETQ. The CDR3 is 19 amino acids. The CDR3 protein is CASSLLMAKIADLGSEQFF. The CDR3 bases are TGCGCCAGCAGCTTGCTTATGGCGAAGATAGCGGATTTAGGGAGTGAGCAGTTCTTC.

The chain recombines TRBV18 with TRBJ1-5, with D perhaps matching TRBD1 (5 bases). With 5 bases removed from V and 0 bases from J, the gap between germline ends came to 8 bases. The germline gives CDR1 KGHSH, CDR2 LQKENI. This CDR3 contains 14 residues. The CDR3 DNA sequence: TGTGCCAGCTCATCGACAGATAGCAATCAGCCCCAGCATTTT. It encodes CASSSTDSNQPQHF.

This chain uses TRBV3-1 (or the pseudogene TRBV3-2) with TRBJ2-4; 8 nucleotides align to TRBD2. The germline CDR1 and CDR2 sequences are LGHDT and YNNKEL (reference sequence). CDR3 length: 14 residues. The J segment lost 3 bases and the V segment lost 4 bases, leaving 2 bases of the junction unmatched. The CDR3 here is CASSPGGVKNIQYF. The CDR3 nucleotides are TGTGCCAGCAGCCCGGGGGGGGTCAAAAACATTCAGTACTTC.

V and J are TRBV29-1 and TRBJ1-1, with unresolved D. Between the trimmed V and J ends, which lost 4 bases and 0 bases, there was a span of 15 bases. The CDR3 has 15 amino acids. CDR1 and CDR2 from the germline V gene are SQVTM and ANQGSEA. The CDR3 reads CSVAPTLGLNTEAFF. The CDR3 DNA sequence: TGCAGCGTTGCCCCGACGCTTGGGCTGAACACTGAAGCTTTCTTT.

V is TRBV27 and J is TRBJ1-5; 10 bases map to TRBD1. The CDR3 totals 17 residues. CDR1 MNHEY and CDR2 SMNVEV come from the germline V gene (reference sequence). The trim removed 4 bases at V and 0 bases at J, leaving 6 bases unmatched. The CDR3 is CASSSLGTGDSNQPQHF. DNA of the CDR3: TGTGCCAGCAGTTCCCTAGGGACAGGGGATAGCAATCAGCCCCAGCATTTT.

The chain joins TRBV3-1 (or the pseudogene TRBV3-2) to TRBJ2-1; 9 bases map to TRBD1. This CDR3 has 14 amino acids. The V gene's germline CDR1 is LGHDT and CDR2 YNNKEL (reference sequence). J gave up 9 bases and V 3 bases, and 6 bases lay outside the gene matches. CDR3 DNA sequence: TGTGCCAGCAGCCAGGGGACAGGGTTACTTGAGCAGTTCTTC. It specifies CASSQGTGLLEQFF.

The V call is TRBV6-1, the J call TRBJ2-7, with D possibly TRBD2 on 5 matching bases. CDR3 length equals 15 residues. V lost 1 base, J lost 2 bases, and 12 bases lay in between. CDR1 and CDR2 from the germline V gene are MNHNS and SASEGT. CDR3 bases: TGTGCCAGCAGTGAAGGTGATCGAGGGACCTACGAGCAGTACTTC. This sequence encodes CASSEGDRGTYEQYF.